The 6 T cell receptor beta chains presented below share a single source sample, sequenced in a study of T cell responses to AZD1222 COVID-19 vaccine. The table came from immunoSEQ multiplex PCR; TCRdb's copy has only in-frame clones and leaves some out. The data contain 140,000 or so clones, around 89% of them seen just once; the ten biggest clones take up around 3%. This specimen was peripheral blood, taken 28 days after the second AZD1222 dose. These receptors were taken from an adult who received the AZD1222 COVID-19 vaccine.

This clone has only one observation. The V call is TRBV19, the J call TRBJ1-2, with TRBD1 identical over 8 bases. The J segment lost 3 bases and the V segment lost 5 bases, leaving 5 bases of the junction unmatched. The germline V gene has CDR1 LNHDA and CDR2 SQIVND (reference sequence). The CDR3 runs to 14 residues. The CDR3 here is CASSQDRGYYGYTF. The CDR3 region has the DNA TGTGCCAGTAGTCAAGACAGGGGCTACTATGGCTACACCTTC.

The V gene is TRBV9, the J gene TRBJ2-7; TRBD1 matches 8 bases. There are 14 residues in the CDR3. Per germline, CDR1 SGDLS and CDR2 YYNGEE. J was trimmed by 3 bases and V by 2 bases; bases with no gene match: 4. CDR3 loop: CASSVAGQDYEQYF. CDR3 nucleotide sequence: TGTGCCAGCAGCGTCGCGGGACAGGACTACGAGCAGTACTTC.

CDR3 amino acids: CASSLTEGSYGYTF. CDR3 sequence (DNA): TGTGCCAGCAGTTTAACTGAGGGCAGCTATGGCTACACCTTC. The V call is TRBV27, the J call TRBJ1-2; D is uncertain. CDR1 is MNHEY, CDR2 SMNVEV, per germline (reference sequence). V shed 2 bases and J shed 4 bases, with 11 bases lying between them. CDR3 length: 14 amino acids.

This rearrangement joins TRBV7-2 to TRBJ2-3, with 9 nucleotides matching TRBD2. J was trimmed by 6 bases and V by 1 base; bases with no gene match: 8. The CDR3 loop spans 16 amino acids. Germline loops: CDR1 SGHTA, CDR2 FQGNSA. CDR3 in amino acids: CASSLGGRASEDTQYF. In DNA form, the CDR3 reads TGTGCCAGCAGCTTAGGCGGGAGGGCCTCGGAGGATACGCAGTATTTT.

The chain has TRBV24-1 and TRBJ2-1, with 9 bases that match TRBD1. Trimming cost V 3 bases and J 5 bases; bases outside gene matches: 7. Germline loops: CDR1 KGHDR, CDR2 SFDVKD. This CDR3 has 16 amino acids. As DNA, the CDR3 is TGTGCCACCAGTGATCTGGGACAGGGCTCTGACAATGAGCAGTTCTTC. Its translation: CATSDLGQGSDNEQFF.

This chain links TRBV19 with TRBJ1-5; 9 positions agree with TRBD1. The CDR3 consists of 17 residues. The junction had 9 bases not matched to a gene; V was cut back by 5 bases and J by 1 base. CDR1 is LNHDA and CDR2 is SQIVND in the germline V gene (reference sequence). CDR3 DNA: TGTGCCAGTAGTCCCCCCCGACAGGGGGGGAGCAATCAGCCCCAGCATTTT. Amino acids: CASSPPRQGGSNQPQHF.